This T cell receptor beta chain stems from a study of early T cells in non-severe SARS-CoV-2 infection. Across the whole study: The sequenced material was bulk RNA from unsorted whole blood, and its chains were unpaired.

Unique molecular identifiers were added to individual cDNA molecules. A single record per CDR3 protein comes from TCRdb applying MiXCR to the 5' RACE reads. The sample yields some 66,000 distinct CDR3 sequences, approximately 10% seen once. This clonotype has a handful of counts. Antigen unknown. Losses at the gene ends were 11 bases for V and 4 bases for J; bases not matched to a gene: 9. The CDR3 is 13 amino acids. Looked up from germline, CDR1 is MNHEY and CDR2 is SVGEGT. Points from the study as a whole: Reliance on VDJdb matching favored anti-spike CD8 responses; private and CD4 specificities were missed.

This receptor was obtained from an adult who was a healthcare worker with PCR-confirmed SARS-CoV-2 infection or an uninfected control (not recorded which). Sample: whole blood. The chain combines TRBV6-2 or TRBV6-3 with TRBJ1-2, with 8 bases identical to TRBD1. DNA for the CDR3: TGTGCCGGATCAGGGGGCAGGAGCTATGGCTACACCTTC. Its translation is CAGSGGRSYGYTF.